This T cell receptor beta chain was observed in a study (dated by TCRdb to the late 2010s). Describing the broader study: To characterize human CD8+ TCR repertoires that recognize immunodominant viral antigens, the researchers relied on sequence and structural analyses. The research as a whole found: The CD8+ TCR repertoires specific to different immunodominant viral antigens were reported to be highly diverse and distinct from one another.

This clonotype is identified as large (0.1 to 1%). No antigen is known for it. No much larger clone exists at a distance of one base, and base qualities are not known. Instrument on record: Illumina HiSeq 2500. TCRdb reran the public reads through fastp at Q25 and MiXCR, keeping productive beta chains. Under each unique CDR3 protein, matching rows form one entry showing the most common genes and DNA. The sample includes around 150 distinct CDR3 sequences, with about a third observed a single time. The top ten constitute roughly 70% of the sample. Sequenced input: CD8+ T cells (not recorded whether cultured). This receptor was taken from a male donor.

The encoded CDR3 is CASSSRAGWELFF. Read as DNA, the sequence is TGTGCCAGTAGTTCCCGGGCAGGGTGGGAGCTGTTTTTT. Recombination joined TRBV19 with TRBJ2-2; TRBD1 is a possible D gene, resting on 5 matching bases. From its cysteine to its phenylalanine, the CDR3 spans 13 amino acids. CDR3 DNA is the only sequence kept; it has 39 bases, read in frame from the first base. Cut back by 5 bases and 9 bases, the V and J ends lie 13 bases apart. CDR1 and CDR2 are drawn from the germline V gene (reference sequence): LNHDA, SQIVND.